The sample holds many counts of the clone carrying this TCR beta chain. Trimming at V came to 4 bases and at J to 5 bases, leaving 15 bases not matched to a gene. This CDR3 spans 16 amino acids. Germline V lookup: CDR1 SQVTM, CDR2 ANQGSEA. Stated time point: newly diagnosed GD, antithyroid drugs for less than 3 months. PBMC-derived RNA was used for the TCR library. The data stem from a study of regulatory T cells in long-lasting Graves disease. With iRepertoire HTBI primers and Arm-PCR of CDR3 regions, TCR beta libraries were built. One entry per CDR3 protein, called by TCRdb with MiXCR from the multiplex PCR reads. The sample has 510,000 or so distinct CDR3 sequences, around 11% seen once. These records were also assigned to another study, of T cells in Graves' hyperthyroidism and ophthalmopathy. That publication notes: In the first-round RT-PCR of the TCR CDR3, the HTBI primer set was used.

This clonotype originated in a woman younger than 45 with Graves disease. The specimen was peripheral blood mononuclear cells (PBMCs), collected at new diagnosis, from a patient treated with antithyroid drugs. This rearrangement joins TRBV29-1 to TRBJ2-5, with 8 nucleotides matching TRBD2. The CDR3 DNA follows: TGCAGCGTTGGCGGGTCAGTAGCGGGATTGGGGGAGACCCAGTACTTC. This codes for CSVGGSVAGLGETQYF.